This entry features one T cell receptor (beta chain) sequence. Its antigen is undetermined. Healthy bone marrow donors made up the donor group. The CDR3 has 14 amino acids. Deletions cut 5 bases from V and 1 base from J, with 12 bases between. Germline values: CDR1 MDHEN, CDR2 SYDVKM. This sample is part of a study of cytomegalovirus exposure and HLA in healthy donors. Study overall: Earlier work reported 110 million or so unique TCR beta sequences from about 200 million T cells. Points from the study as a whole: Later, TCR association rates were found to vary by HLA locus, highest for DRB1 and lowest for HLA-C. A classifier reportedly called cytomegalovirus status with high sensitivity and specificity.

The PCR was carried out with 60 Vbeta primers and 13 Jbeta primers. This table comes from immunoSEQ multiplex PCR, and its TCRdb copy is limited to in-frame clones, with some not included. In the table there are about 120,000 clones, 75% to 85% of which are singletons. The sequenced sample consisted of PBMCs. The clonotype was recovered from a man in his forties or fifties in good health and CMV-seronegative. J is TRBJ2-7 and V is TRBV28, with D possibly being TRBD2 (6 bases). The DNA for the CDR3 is TGTGCCAGCAGTCAACCCGGGGGTTCCTACGAGCAGTACTTC. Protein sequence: CASSQPGGSYEQYF.